This entry lists 10 T cell receptor beta chains sequenced from one sample in a study of blood T cell repertoires in COVID-19. TCRdb keeps only in-frame clones here, not all; method: immunoSEQ multiplex PCR. The sample holds about 64,000 clones, less than 80% seen once. The sample comprised peripheral blood. The receptors stem from a human donor in a cohort sampled during active COVID-19.

Worth noting for this clone: The same CDR3 can be traced to other DNA sequences in this sample. The chain recombines TRBV13 with TRBJ2-1; 11 bases line up with TRBD2. Trimming took 8 bases from V and 10 from J; bases not matched to a gene: 13. CDR1 and CDR2 from the germline V gene are PRHDT and FYEKMQ (reference sequence). The CDR3 sequence is 15 residues long. CDR3 DNA: TGTGCCAGCGATGGGGGACTAGCGGCCAGCAGGGAGCAGTTCTTC. It is translated as CASDGGLAASREQFF.

The chain uses TRBV15 and TRBJ2-6; 9 bases fit TRBD1. CDR3 length: 20 residues. V trimming: 1 base; J trimming: 1 base; junction bases outside the gene matches: 11. From germline, CDR1 is LNHNV and CDR2 YYDKDF (reference sequence). The CDR3 region is CATSRGKGAGQGSGANVLTF. In DNA form, the CDR3 reads TGTGCCACCAGCAGAGGAAAAGGGGCGGGACAGGGTTCTGGGGCCAACGTCCTGACTTTC.

The J gene is TRBJ2-3, the V gene TRBV3-1 (or the pseudogene TRBV3-2), with D perhaps TRBD1 (5 bases). V dropped 6 bases and J dropped 3 bases, with 13 bases sitting between them. Germline V CDR1 and CDR2: LGHDT, YNNKEL (reference sequence). The CDR3 runs 14 residues. The CDR3: CASSRRTGTDTQYF. In nucleotides, the CDR3 is TGTGCCAGCAGTCGAAGAACAGGTACAGATACGCAGTATTTT.

This sequence joins TRBV7-8 and TRBJ1-1; possibly TRBD1 for D (6 bases). With 4 bases removed from V and 0 bases from J, the gap between germline ends came to 12 bases. This CDR3 is built from 15 residues. Germline CDR1 SGHVS, CDR2 FQNEAQ. The CDR3 protein is CASSSQGTLNTEAFF. The CDR3 nucleotides are TGTGCCAGCAGCTCTCAGGGGACCCTGAACACTGAAGCTTTCTTT.

The rearrangement links TRBV7-9 to TRBJ2-1; D may be TRBD2 (6 bases). The CDR3 has 14 amino acids. V lost 8 bases, J lost 4 bases, and 15 bases lay in between. Germline V gives CDR1 SEHNR, CDR2 FQNEAQ (reference sequence). DNA of the CDR3: TGTGCCAGCTCAAACGGCGGGACTTACAATGAGCAGTTCTTC. Its protein product is CASSNGGTYNEQFF.

In its sample, this clone was seen many times. This chain uses TRBV28 with TRBJ2-7; tentatively, D is TRBD1 (6 bases). V lost 3 bases, J lost 5 bases, and 11 bases lay in between. Germline V gene sequence: CDR1 MDHEN, CDR2 SYDVKM. The CDR3 sequence is 13 residues long. The DNA of the CDR3 is TGTGCCAGCAGTTTGCAGGGGATCGACGAGCAGTACTTC. Its translation is CASSLQGIDEQYF.

The CDR3 DNA is TGTGCCACCAGTGACCCTGACAGGGACGAGCAGTACTTC. Translation gives CATSDPDRDEQYF. The chain has TRBV24-1 and TRBJ2-7, with 7 bases that match TRBD1. CDR3 length equals 13 residues. CDR1 and CDR2 (germline): KGHDR, SFDVKD. V lost 4 bases, J lost 5 bases, and 4 bases stayed unmatched.

In nucleotides, the CDR3 is TGTGCCAGCAGCGTAAACACTGAAGCTTTCTTT. It encodes CASSVNTEAFF. This rearrangement joins TRBV7-9 to TRBJ1-1; D unclear. This CDR3 is 11 amino acids long. CDR1 SEHNR and CDR2 FQNEAQ come from the germline V gene (reference sequence). The V end was cut by 5 bases, the J end by 2 bases, with 3 bases between.

In its sample, this clone was seen once. This chain joins TRBV11-2 and TRBJ1-2; no firm D call. V was pared by 0 bases and J by 8 bases, with 13 bases between. CDR1 is SGHAT and CDR2 is FQNNGV in the germline V gene. This CDR3 contains 14 residues. CDR3 in DNA: TGTGCCAGCAGCTTAGAGGGTCGCGGGTGGGGCTACACCTTC. The encoded protein is CASSLEGRGWGYTF.

V gene TRBV13 combines with J gene TRBJ2-1; 12 bases match TRBD2. Unmatched junction bases numbered 8, after V lost 5 bases and J lost 6 bases. The CDR3 has 16 residues. CDR1 is PRHDT, CDR2 FYEKMQ, per germline (reference sequence). As DNA, the CDR3 is TGTGCCAGCAGCGAGGCTAGCGGGAGGGCCCTCAATGAGCAGTTCTTC. Amino acid sequence: CASSEASGRALNEQFF.